Listed below are T cell receptor beta chains from one sample, sequenced in a study of T cells in Graves' hyperthyroidism and ophthalmopathy. MiXCR, applied by TCRdb to the multiplex PCR reads, yields one record per CDR3 protein. The sample consists of roughly 180,000 distinct CDR3 sequences, less than 10% of them appearing once. The sample was blood. The receptors originated from a woman between 18 and 30 years old with Graves' hyperthyroidism that later progressed to Graves' ophthalmopathy. CDR3s include the opening cysteine and the closing phenylalanine or tryptophan.

V	J	CDR3
TRBV3-1	TRBJ1-1	CASTGQGGTEAFF
TRBV7-9	TRBJ2-6	CASSLRSGGPSGANVLTF
TRBV9	TRBJ2-7	CASSARTSGSIYEQYF
TRBV28	TRBJ1-1	CASRLTGLGAFF
TRBV4-1	TRBJ2-3	CASSPADLAGSDTQYF
TRBV28	TRBJ1-6	CASSLVTDPYNSPLHF
TRBV7-3	TRBJ1-1	CASSLNAGGRMNTEAFF
TRBV3-1	TRBJ1-2	CASSQVYQGAGSIYGYTF
TRBV19	TRBJ1-5	CASSPQGLNQPQHF
TRBV3-1	TRBJ2-1	CASSDRAARNEQFF
TRBV5-6	TRBJ2-7	CASSLITAGGSEQYF
TRBV6-1	TRBJ1-6	CASPGQMNSPLHF
TRBV10-3	TRBJ2-7	CAIRSAGDSYEQYF
TRBV2	TRBJ2-5	CASSERARQETQYF